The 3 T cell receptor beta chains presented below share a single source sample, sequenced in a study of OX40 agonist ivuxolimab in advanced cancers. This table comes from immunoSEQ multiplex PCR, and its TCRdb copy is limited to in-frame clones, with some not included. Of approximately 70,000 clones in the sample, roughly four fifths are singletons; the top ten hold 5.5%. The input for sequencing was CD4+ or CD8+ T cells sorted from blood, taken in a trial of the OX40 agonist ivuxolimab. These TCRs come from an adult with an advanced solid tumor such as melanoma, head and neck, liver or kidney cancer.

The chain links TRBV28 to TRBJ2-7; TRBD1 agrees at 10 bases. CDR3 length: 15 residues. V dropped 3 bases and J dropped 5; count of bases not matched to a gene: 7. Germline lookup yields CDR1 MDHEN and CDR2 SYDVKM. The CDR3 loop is CASSLGGTGVDEQYF. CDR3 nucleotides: TGTGCCAGCAGTTTGGGCGGGACAGGGGTGGACGAGCAGTACTTC.

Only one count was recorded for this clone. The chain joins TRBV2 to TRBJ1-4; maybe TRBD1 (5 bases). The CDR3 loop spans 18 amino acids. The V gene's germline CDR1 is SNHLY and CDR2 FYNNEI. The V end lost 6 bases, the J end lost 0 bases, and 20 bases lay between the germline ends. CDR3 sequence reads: CASRWDSQSEATNEKLFF. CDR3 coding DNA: TGTGCCAGCAGATGGGACTCCCAAAGCGAGGCAACTAATGAAAAACTGTTTTTT.

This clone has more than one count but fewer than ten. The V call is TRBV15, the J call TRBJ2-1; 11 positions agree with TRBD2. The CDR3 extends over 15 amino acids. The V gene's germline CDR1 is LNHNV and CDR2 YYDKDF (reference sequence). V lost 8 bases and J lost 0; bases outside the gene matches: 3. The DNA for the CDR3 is TGTGCCACCGGGACTAGCGGCTTCTCCTACAATGAGCAGTTCTTC. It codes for CATGTSGFSYNEQFF.